A selection of T cell receptor beta chains follows, all from one sample in a study of T cell changes during pregnancy in multiple sclerosis. The protocol was immunoSEQ multiplex PCR, while the TCRdb copy is restricted to in-frame clones and leaves out a portion. The repertoire holds about 77,000 clones, with over 75% as singletons. Sequenced material: peripheral blood, taken before pregnancy. The receptors come from a female donor with multiple sclerosis, enrolled in a pregnancy study. The CDR3 runs from the conserved cysteine through the conserved F or W. The order of the fields is J gene, V gene, D gene, clone size, CDR3 DNA, CDR3 protein. The D gene is left open where the match is weak. Where a row states a size, it is once, few, many or the class of an expanded clone; other rows omit it.

J: TRBJ2-7
V: TRBV5-1
D: TRBD1
size: once
DNA: TGCGCCAGCAGCTTTCTGGGGACAGGGGGCGAGCAGTACTTC
CDR3: CASSFLGTGGEQYF

J: TRBJ1-1
V: TRBV28
D: TRBD1
size: -
DNA: TGTGCCAGCAGGACAGGGCGGGGAGCTTTCTTT
CDR3: CASRTGRGAFF

J: TRBJ2-1
V: TRBV5-4
D: TRBD2
size: -
DNA: TGTGCCAGCAGCTTGGTTGCTAGCGGGGGGCAGGATGAGCAGTTCTTC
CDR3: CASSLVASGGQDEQFF

J: TRBJ1-1
V: TRBV9
D: -
size: -
DNA: TGTGCCAGCAGCGTCCTTTCCCAACCCGGGGGCACTGAAGCTTTCTTT
CDR3: CASSVLSQPGGTEAFF

J: TRBJ1-4
V: TRBV5-1
D: -
size: -
DNA: TGCGCCAGCAGCCCGGAGTGGGGCGAAAAACTGTTTTTT
CDR3: CASSPEWGEKLFF

J: TRBJ2-2
V: TRBV5-1
D: TRBD2
size: -
DNA: TGCGCCAGCAGCTTGGACCCTAGCGGGGGGAACACCGGGGAGCTGTTTTTT
CDR3: CASSLDPSGGNTGELFF

J: TRBJ1-6
V: TRBV6-1
D: TRBD1
size: few
DNA: TGTGCCACCATGGTGGGACAGGGTGTTTCACCCCTCCACTTT
CDR3: CATMVGQGVSPLHF

J: TRBJ1-5
V: TRBV28
D: -
size: -
DNA: TGTGCCAGCAGGGCCGCAGGGTCGGGCTATCAGCCCCAGCATTTT
CDR3: CASRAAGSGYQPQHF

J: TRBJ1-1
V: TRBV25-1
D: -
size: few
DNA: TGTGCCAGCAGTGAAACGTGGGGCTTGAACACTGAAGCTTTCTTT
CDR3: CASSETWGLNTEAFF

J: TRBJ1-4
V: TRBV7-9
D: -
size: once
DNA: TGTGCCAGCAGCTTGGGGAGTTATAATGAAAAACTGTTTTTT
CDR3: CASSLGSYNEKLFF

J: TRBJ1-2
V: TRBV6-1
D: TRBD1
size: -
DNA: TGTGCCAGCAGTGTCGAACAGGGGAACTATGGCTACACCTTC
CDR3: CASSVEQGNYGYTF

J: TRBJ2-5
V: TRBV19
D: TRBD2
size: -
DNA: TGTGCCAGTAGGACTAGCGGTCAAGAGACCCAGTACTTC
CDR3: CASRTSGQETQYF

J: TRBJ2-1
V: TRBV10-3
D: -
size: -
DNA: TGTGCCATCGGGCGGGACAGCGTCTACAATGAGCAGTTCTTC
CDR3: CAIGRDSVYNEQFF

J: TRBJ2-7
V: TRBV2
D: TRBD2
size: -
DNA: TGTGCCAGCATATATCGGACTAGCGGGGGCTCCTACGAGCAGTACTTC
CDR3: CASIYRTSGGSYEQYF

J: TRBJ2-5
V: TRBV5-1
D: TRBD1
size: -
DNA: TGCGCCAGCACCGCCTCGGACAGGGGAGAGGAGCAAGAGACCCAGTACTTC
CDR3: CASTASDRGEEQETQYF

J: TRBJ1-5
V: TRBV18
D: -
size: -
DNA: TGTGCCAGCTCACTCTCCTACGGGGTAAGCAATCAGCCCCAGCATTTT
CDR3: CASSLSYGVSNQPQHF

J: TRBJ2-7
V: TRBV19
D: -
size: once
DNA: TGTGCCAGTAGTACGGACAACTACGAGCAGTACTTC
CDR3: CASSTDNYEQYF

J: TRBJ2-3
V: TRBV5-4
D: TRBD1
size: once
DNA: TGTGCCAGCAGCTTACTGCCGGGACAGGGGGCGCTAAGTGTAGATACGCAGTATTTT
CDR3: CASSLLPGQGALSVDTQYF

J: TRBJ2-5
V: TRBV6-1
D: -
size: -
DNA: TGTGCCAGTTCTCCAGGGTTCCCACAAGAGACCCAGTACTTC
CDR3: CASSPGFPQETQYF

J: TRBJ2-7
V: TRBV5-1
D: -
size: -
DNA: TGCGCCAGCAGGATTCATCCCCGACAATACGAGCAGTACTTC
CDR3: CASRIHPRQYEQYF

J: TRBJ2-2
V: TRBV28
D: -
size: -
DNA: TGTGCCAGCAGCCTCACAGGCGGCACCGGGGAGCTGTTTTTT
CDR3: CASSLTGGTGELFF

J: TRBJ1-1
V: TRBV6-1
D: -
size: -
DNA: TGTGCCAGCAGTGAATCTCGGAGAAACACTGAAGCTTTCTTT
CDR3: CASSESRRNTEAFF

J: TRBJ1-5
V: TRBV30
D: -
size: -
DNA: TGTGCCTGGAGTTTAGAGCAGGGGAGCCAGCCCCAGCATTTT
CDR3: CAWSLEQGSQPQHF

J: TRBJ2-1
V: TRBV30
D: TRBD1
size: -
DNA: TGTGCCTGGGAGTTGGACAGGGAGAATGAGCAGTTCTTC
CDR3: CAWELDRENEQFF

J: TRBJ2-5
V: TRBV10-3
D: TRBD2
size: -
DNA: TGTGCCATCAGTGAAGGGACTAGCGGGGGGGCCCGACAAGAGACCCAGTACTTC
CDR3: CAISEGTSGGARQETQYF

J: TRBJ1-1
V: TRBV5-1
D: -
size: -
DNA: TGCGCCAGCAGCCCTGACAGGCCTTCTACTGAAGCTTTCTTT
CDR3: CASSPDRPSTEAFF

J: TRBJ2-7
V: TRBV2
D: -
size: -
DNA: TGTGCCAGCAGGTCGGAGAGCTACGAGCAGTACTTC
CDR3: CASRSESYEQYF

J: TRBJ2-2
V: TRBV19
D: -
size: -
DNA: TGTGCCAGTAGTATTGGGGCAGGGGCCACCGGGGAGCTGTTTTTT
CDR3: CASSIGAGATGELFF

J: TRBJ2-5
V: TRBV11-2
D: -
size: once
DNA: TGTGCCAGCAGCTTAGCCCTGAGGCAGCGCCAAGAGACCCAGTACTTC
CDR3: CASSLALRQRQETQYF

J: TRBJ1-4
V: TRBV18
D: -
size: -
DNA: TGTGCCAGCTCACCGACGAACAGGCCCGGATTTTCAGCAACTAATGAAAAACTGTTTTTT
CDR3: CASSPTNRPGFSATNEKLFF

J: TRBJ2-1
V: TRBV21-1
D: -
size: -
DNA: TGTGCCAGCAGCACCAGGACTAGCGGGGGTAGGGGTGAGCAGTTCTTC
CDR3: CASSTRTSGGRGEQFF

J: TRBJ2-1
V: TRBV28
D: TRBD2
size: -
DNA: TGTGCCAGCAGTTTCCGAACTAGCGCGGATGAGCAGTTCTTC
CDR3: CASSFRTSADEQFF

J: TRBJ2-3
V: TRBV6-4
D: TRBD2
size: -
DNA: TGTGCCAGCAGTGCCGGTAGCGGGGGGCCTGATACGCAGTATTTT
CDR3: CASSAGSGGPDTQYF

J: TRBJ1-1
V: TRBV19
D: TRBD1
size: -
DNA: TGTGCCAGTGGGACGACAGGGGGCAGGACTGAAGCTTTCTTT
CDR3: CASGTTGGRTEAFF

J: TRBJ1-1
V: TRBV2
D: -
size: -
DNA: TGTGCCAGCAGGGGGGGGGCTGAAGCTTTCTTT
CDR3: CASRGGAEAFF

J: TRBJ1-6
V: TRBV15
D: -
size: -
DNA: TGTGCCACCAGCAGAGCCTGGGGGGATTCACCCCTCCACTTT
CDR3: CATSRAWGDSPLHF

J: TRBJ1-6
V: TRBV21-1
D: -
size: -
DNA: TGTGCCAGCAGCAAAGGACAGGAGCTCTCCTATAATTCACCCCTCCACTTT
CDR3: CASSKGQELSYNSPLHF

J: TRBJ2-7
V: TRBV7-8
D: TRBD1
size: -
DNA: TGTGCCAGCAGCTTAGCTGGGACAGTCTCCTACGAGCAGTACTTC
CDR3: CASSLAGTVSYEQYF

J: TRBJ1-2
V: TRBV9
D: -
size: -
DNA: TGTGCCAGCAGCGACCCACGGAGGAGATTGAGTCCCCAGGACTATGGCTACACCTTC
CDR3: CASSDPRRRLSPQDYGYTF

J: TRBJ2-1
V: TRBV10-2
D: -
size: -
DNA: TGCGCCAGCGGAAGGGGCGGGGTTAACTCCTACAATGAGCAGTTCTTC
CDR3: CASGRGGVNSYNEQFF

J: TRBJ2-7
V: TRBV5-1
D: -
size: once
DNA: TGCGCCAGCAGCTTCGGGGCAGGGGACTCCTACGAGCAGTACTTC
CDR3: CASSFGAGDSYEQYF

J: TRBJ2-1
V: TRBV5-6
D: -
size: -
DNA: TGTGCCAGCAGCTCCGGTGGGGGGGGCCGATTCTTC
CDR3: CASSSGGGGRFF

J: TRBJ1-6
V: TRBV5-1
D: -
size: -
DNA: TGCGCCAGCAGCTTGGGCAGGGGAACCTATAATTCACCCCTCCACTTT
CDR3: CASSLGRGTYNSPLHF

J: TRBJ2-2
V: TRBV19
D: -
size: -
DNA: TGTGCCAGTAGTATAGGGCGGGCCGGGGAGCTGTTTTTT
CDR3: CASSIGRAGELFF

J: TRBJ1-1
V: TRBV5-6
D: TRBD1
size: -
DNA: TGTGCCAGCAGCTATGACAGGGTCACTGAAGCTTTCTTT
CDR3: CASSYDRVTEAFF

J: TRBJ1-1
V: TRBV30
D: TRBD1
size: -
DNA: TGTGCCTGGGACAGGGGTAACACTGAAGCTTTCTTT
CDR3: CAWDRGNTEAFF

J: TRBJ2-2
V: TRBV5-4
D: TRBD2
size: once
DNA: TGTGCCAGCAGCTTGGGCGGGGGGGCCGGCGGGGAGCTGTTTTTT
CDR3: CASSLGGGAGGELFF

J: TRBJ2-7
V: TRBV27
D: TRBD1
size: -
DNA: TGTGCCACTGTTCAGAAGCAGGGGGCGGTTTACGAGCAGTACTTC
CDR3: CATVQKQGAVYEQYF